This T cell receptor beta chain was recovered during a study of T cells after yellow fever vaccination. Looking at the study overall: The authors prepared low-cell-number fractions using SMART-Seq v4 Ultra Low Input. Overall study results and limits: Researchers cautioned that FACS-sorted repertoires could harbor abundant clonotypes contaminating from the bulk population.

Conversion of TCR transcripts into cDNA relied on 5'RACE template switching, which added a universal primer site and UMIs. TCRdb fed the 5' RACE reads into MiXCR, producing one record per CDR3 protein. The top ten clones hold roughly 17% of a sample with approximately 610,000 distinct CDR3 sequences, about 15% of them seen once. CDR3 size: 14 residues. CDR1 KGHSH and CDR2 LQKENI come from the germline V gene. V lost 3 bases to trimming and J lost 13 bases, with 19 bases between them. A word on this clonotype: The antigen is undetermined.

Sequencing was performed on PBMCs, taken 5 days after the first yellow fever vaccination. This receptor was obtained from a man in his late teens or twenties who received the YFV17D yellow fever vaccine. The genes are TRBV18 and TRBJ2-1, with D tentatively TRBD2 (5 bases). The CDR3 nucleotides are TGTGCCAGCTCACCTTTGGCTGGTCGGACTCCCCAGTTCTTC. Amino acid sequence: CASSPLAGRTPQFF.